A single sample gave rise to the 19 T cell receptor beta chains below, sequenced in a study of T-cell reconstitution after alpha-beta-depleted transplantation in children. Construction of the TCRbeta library involved unique molecular identifiers. A single record per CDR3 protein comes from TCRdb applying MiXCR to the PCR reads. This sample carries approximately 400,000 distinct CDR3 sequences, about a tenth of them seen once, and the ten largest clones take about 5%. The starting material was PBMCs from the stem cell graft donor, obtained from the stem cell graft. The receptors derive from a human donor who donated a stem cell graft to a child with acute myeloid leukemia.

This clonotype was recorded at least ten times. The chain is built from TRBV5-1 and TRBJ2-2; D may be TRBD1 (6 bases). The CDR3 length is 15 residues. V was shortened by 4 bases and J by 1 base, with 11 bases between the two germline ends. Germline lookup yields CDR1 SGHRS and CDR2 YFSETQ. Written as DNA, the CDR3 is TGCGCCAGCAGCACCTCGGGACAGAACACCGGGGAGCTGTTTTTT. It specifies CASSTSGQNTGELFF.

The sample holds many counts of this clonotype. V gene TRBV3-1 combines with J gene TRBJ2-5; 16 bases match TRBD2. V gave up 4 bases and J gave up 5 bases; unmatched junction bases: 7. The germline gives CDR1 LGHDT, CDR2 YNNKEL (reference sequence). The CDR3 sequence is 17 residues long. The DNA of the CDR3 is TGTGCCAGCAGCCCCGGGACTAGCGGGAGGGCCCGGGAGACCCAGTACTTC. Translated: CASSPGTSGRARETQYF.

This clonotype was picked up a small number of times. V is TRBV5-1 and J is TRBJ1-4; 10 nucleotides line up with TRBD1. V lost 5 bases to trimming and J lost 0 bases; unmatched junction nucleotides: 4. The germline gives CDR1 SGHRS, CDR2 YFSETQ. This CDR3 is 16 amino acids long. CDR3 sequence: CASSMDRGTTNEKLFF. The CDR3 nucleotides are TGCGCCAGCAGTATGGACAGGGGGACAACTAATGAAAAACTGTTTTTT.

This chain joins TRBV12-5 and TRBJ1-1, with D unresolved. CDR3 size: 12 residues. Germline CDR1 and CDR2: LGHNT and FRNRAP. Trimming removed 5 bases at V and 6 bases at J, with 10 bases between. The CDR3 here is CASGPPGAEAFF. DNA for the CDR3: TGTGCTAGTGGTCCGCCCGGGGCTGAAGCTTTCTTT.

J is TRBJ1-5 and V is TRBV6-2 or TRBV6-3; 7 nucleotides match TRBD1. After removal of 5 bases from V and 5 bases from J, the junction contained 9 bases not matched to a gene. This CDR3 is built from 15 residues. Germline V CDR1 and CDR2: MNHEY, SVGEGT. DNA of the CDR3: TGTGCCAGCAGTCCTCTGGACAGGCCTTATCAGCCCCAGCATTTT. Protein sequence: CASSPLDRPYQPQHF.

The rearrangement joins TRBV20-1 to TRBJ2-3, with D possibly being TRBD1 (6 bases). The CDR3 length is 13 residues. Trimming took off 6 bases at V and 1 base at J, with 11 bases between the two ends. The germline CDR1 and CDR2 sequences are DFQATT and SNEGSKA (reference sequence). The CDR3 DNA is TGCAGTGCCCCGGGACACCGCACAGATACGCAGTATTTT. Translated, it gives CSAPGHRTDTQYF.

This clonotype was seen a few times. The chain couples TRBV11-1 to TRBJ2-2, with 7 bases that match TRBD1. The germline gives CDR1 SGHAT, CDR2 FQDESV (reference sequence). This CDR3 spans 18 amino acids. Losses at the gene ends were 2 bases for V and 0 bases for J; bases not matched to a gene: 9. The CDR3 region is CASSLRSRDSPNTGELFF. CDR3 DNA sequence: TGTGCCAGCAGCTTAAGGTCCCGGGACAGCCCGAACACCGGGGAGCTGTTTTTT.

The sample holds a few counts of this clonotype. The chain combines TRBV6-1 with TRBJ1-2; TRBD1 agrees at 7 bases. V lost 6 bases to trimming and J lost 4 bases; unmatched junction nucleotides: 8. CDR3 size: 14 residues. Germline values: CDR1 MNHNS, CDR2 SASEGT. This chain's CDR3 is CASSAGAGGYGYTF. CDR3 DNA sequence: TGTGCCAGCAGCGCCGGGGCAGGGGGCTATGGCTACACCTTC.

This clonotype was recorded at least ten times. The chain links TRBV29-1 to TRBJ1-5, with 9 bases lining up with TRBD1. The germline gives CDR1 SQVTM, CDR2 ANQGSEA. The CDR3 contains 12 residues. Unmatched junction bases numbered 0, after V lost 4 bases and J lost 5 bases. The CDR3 DNA follows: TGCAGCGTTGGGACAGGGGATCAGCCCCAGCATTTT. Amino acid sequence: CSVGTGDQPQHF.

This clonotype was seen a handful of times. The chain recombines TRBV2 with TRBJ1-3, with TRBD1 matching 8 bases. CDR3 length equals 15 residues. Trimming took 6 bases from V and 0 from J; bases not matched to a gene: 4. Germline-derived CDR1 and CDR2 are SNHLY and FYNNEI. In DNA form, the CDR3 reads TGTGCCAGCAGAGACAGGGGATTCTCTGGAAACACCATATATTTT. It yields the protein CASRDRGFSGNTIYF.

The chain recombines TRBV9 with TRBJ2-2, with unresolved D. The length of the CDR3 is 15 residues. Trimming cost V 5 bases and J 0 bases, with 11 bases left between them. Germline V gene data show CDR1 as SGDLS and CDR2 as YYNGEE. The CDR3 sequence is CASRPDVTNTGELFF. Written as DNA, the CDR3 is TGTGCCAGCAGACCCGACGTAACGAACACCGGGGAGCTGTTTTTT.

The chain joins TRBV5-1 to TRBJ2-1; D assignment may be TRBD1 or TRBD2 (5 bases each). The CDR3 extends over 14 amino acids. With 3 bases removed from V and 3 bases from J, the gap between germline ends came to 10 bases. Germline V lookup: CDR1 SGHRS, CDR2 YFSETQ. The CDR3 loop reads CASSSGTDYNEQFF. CDR3 DNA: TGCGCCAGCAGCTCGGGGACGGACTACAATGAGCAGTTCTTC.

V gene TRBV7-9 combines with J gene TRBJ2-2, with D perhaps assigned TRBD1 or TRBD2 (5 bases each). The CDR3 length is 17 residues. V was cut by 2 bases and J by 3 bases, with 16 bases left in between. The germline V gene encodes CDR1 SEHNR and CDR2 FQNEAQ (reference sequence). The CDR3 spells CASSLHRGSLDTGELFF. The CDR3 nucleotides are TGTGCCAGCAGCTTACATCGGGGCAGCCTGGACACCGGGGAGCTGTTTTTT.

The V gene is TRBV5-6, the J gene TRBJ1-2, with D tentatively TRBD1 (6 bases). Germline V lookup: CDR1 SGHDT, CDR2 YYEEEE. The CDR3 is 15 amino acids. V was shortened by 2 bases and J by 2 bases, with 13 bases between the two germline ends. In DNA, the CDR3 is TGTGCCAGCAGCTTCCGGGACACCGGGAACTATGGCTACACCTTC. Its protein is CASSFRDTGNYGYTF.

The V and J genes are TRBV27 and TRBJ1-5; 8 bases line up with TRBD1. The V and J ends lost 4 bases and 7 bases, in that order; junction bases with no gene match: 15. CDR3 length equals 17 residues. Germline V lookup: CDR1 MNHEY, CDR2 SMNVEV (reference sequence). CDR3 protein: CASSSSSTGVGRQPQHF. CDR3 DNA sequence: TGTGCCAGCAGTTCCAGCTCGACAGGGGTTGGGAGACAGCCCCAGCATTTT.

This rearrangement joins TRBV27 to TRBJ1-2; a weak D match, TRBD1 (5 bases). CDR1 MNHEY and CDR2 SMNVEV come from the germline V gene (reference sequence). The CDR3 runs 11 residues. Deletions cut 10 bases from V and 7 bases from J, with 13 bases between. CDR3 bases: TGTGCCACCCGATGGGGGTCTGGCTACACCTTC. Amino acids: CATRWGSGYTF.

This clonotype was observed a few times. The chain combines TRBV3-1 with TRBJ1-5; D is possibly TRBD1 (6 bases). V was shortened by 1 base and J by 5 bases, with 24 bases between the two germline ends. CDR3 length: 19 residues. CDR1 is LGHDT, CDR2 YNNKEL, per germline (reference sequence). CDR3 DNA: TGTGCCAGCAGCCAAGGACCCCTAGGGCAGGGGAAGGGGCATCAGCCCCAGCATTTT. Residues: CASSQGPLGQGKGHQPQHF.

This sequence joins TRBV6-2 or TRBV6-3 and TRBJ1-1; possibly TRBD1 for D (6 bases). This CDR3 is 14 amino acids long. V lost 8 bases to trimming and J lost 0 bases, with 13 bases between them. Germline CDR1 reads MNHEY; CDR2 reads SVGEGT. CDR3 sequence: CASWWGGLNTEAFF. The CDR3 DNA follows: TGTGCCAGCTGGTGGGGGGGCTTGAACACTGAAGCTTTCTTT.

This clonotype has a handful of counts. This chain joins TRBV4-3 and TRBJ2-7, with unresolved D. Between the trimmed V and J ends, which lost 2 bases and 6 bases, there was a span of 14 bases. From germline, CDR1 is LGHNA and CDR2 YSLEER. CDR3 length: 14 amino acids. CDR3 region: CASSQQKTRVEQYF. The CDR3 DNA reads TGCGCCAGCAGCCAACAAAAGACCCGGGTCGAGCAGTACTTC.